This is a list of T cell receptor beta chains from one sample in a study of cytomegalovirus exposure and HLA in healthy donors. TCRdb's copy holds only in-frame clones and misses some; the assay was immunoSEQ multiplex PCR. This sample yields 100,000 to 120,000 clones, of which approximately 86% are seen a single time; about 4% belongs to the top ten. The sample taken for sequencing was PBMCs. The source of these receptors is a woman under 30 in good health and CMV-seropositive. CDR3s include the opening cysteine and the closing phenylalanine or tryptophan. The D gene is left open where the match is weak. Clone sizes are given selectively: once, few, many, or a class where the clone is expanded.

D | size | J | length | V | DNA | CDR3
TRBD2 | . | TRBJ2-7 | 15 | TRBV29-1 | TGCAGCGTTGATCCGGGACTAGCGGGGTCCTACGAGCAGTACTTC | CSVDPGLAGSYEQYF
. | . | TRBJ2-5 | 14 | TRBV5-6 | TGTGCCAGTCTAATCAAAGGGAGACAAGAGACCCAGTACTTC | CASLIKGRQETQYF
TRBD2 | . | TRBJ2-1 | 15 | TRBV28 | TGTGCCAGCAGTTTAGGCTCCACCGGGAGGAATGAGCAGTTCTTC | CASSLGSTGRNEQFF
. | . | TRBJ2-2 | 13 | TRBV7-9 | TGTGCCAGCAGCTCCGGGACACCTGCGGAGCTGTTTTTT | CASSSGTPAELFF
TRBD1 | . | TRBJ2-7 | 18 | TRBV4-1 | TGCGCCAGCAGCCAAGACCTCTCACGGACAGGGAGATTGAACGAGCAGTACTTC | CASSQDLSRTGRLNEQYF
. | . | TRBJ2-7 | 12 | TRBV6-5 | TGTGCCAGCAGTTATCCCCCCAACGAGCAGTACTTC | CASSYPPNEQYF
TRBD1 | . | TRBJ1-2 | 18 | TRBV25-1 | TGTGCCAGCAGTGGATACCTGGGACAGGGGGACAAAAACTATGGCTACACCTTC | CASSGYLGQGDKNYGYTF
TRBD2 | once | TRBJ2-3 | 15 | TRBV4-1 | TGCGCCAGCAGGCCCGGGAGGACACCCACAGATACGCAGTATTTT | CASRPGRTPTDTQYF
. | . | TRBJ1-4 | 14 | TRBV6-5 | TGTGCCAGCAGGACCACGAGACAACAAGAAAAACTGTTTTTT | CASRTTRQQEKLFF
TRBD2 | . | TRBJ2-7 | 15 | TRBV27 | TGTGCCAGCAGTTTAGTCCCGGGAGGGGCCTACGAGCAGTACTTC | CASSLVPGGAYEQYF